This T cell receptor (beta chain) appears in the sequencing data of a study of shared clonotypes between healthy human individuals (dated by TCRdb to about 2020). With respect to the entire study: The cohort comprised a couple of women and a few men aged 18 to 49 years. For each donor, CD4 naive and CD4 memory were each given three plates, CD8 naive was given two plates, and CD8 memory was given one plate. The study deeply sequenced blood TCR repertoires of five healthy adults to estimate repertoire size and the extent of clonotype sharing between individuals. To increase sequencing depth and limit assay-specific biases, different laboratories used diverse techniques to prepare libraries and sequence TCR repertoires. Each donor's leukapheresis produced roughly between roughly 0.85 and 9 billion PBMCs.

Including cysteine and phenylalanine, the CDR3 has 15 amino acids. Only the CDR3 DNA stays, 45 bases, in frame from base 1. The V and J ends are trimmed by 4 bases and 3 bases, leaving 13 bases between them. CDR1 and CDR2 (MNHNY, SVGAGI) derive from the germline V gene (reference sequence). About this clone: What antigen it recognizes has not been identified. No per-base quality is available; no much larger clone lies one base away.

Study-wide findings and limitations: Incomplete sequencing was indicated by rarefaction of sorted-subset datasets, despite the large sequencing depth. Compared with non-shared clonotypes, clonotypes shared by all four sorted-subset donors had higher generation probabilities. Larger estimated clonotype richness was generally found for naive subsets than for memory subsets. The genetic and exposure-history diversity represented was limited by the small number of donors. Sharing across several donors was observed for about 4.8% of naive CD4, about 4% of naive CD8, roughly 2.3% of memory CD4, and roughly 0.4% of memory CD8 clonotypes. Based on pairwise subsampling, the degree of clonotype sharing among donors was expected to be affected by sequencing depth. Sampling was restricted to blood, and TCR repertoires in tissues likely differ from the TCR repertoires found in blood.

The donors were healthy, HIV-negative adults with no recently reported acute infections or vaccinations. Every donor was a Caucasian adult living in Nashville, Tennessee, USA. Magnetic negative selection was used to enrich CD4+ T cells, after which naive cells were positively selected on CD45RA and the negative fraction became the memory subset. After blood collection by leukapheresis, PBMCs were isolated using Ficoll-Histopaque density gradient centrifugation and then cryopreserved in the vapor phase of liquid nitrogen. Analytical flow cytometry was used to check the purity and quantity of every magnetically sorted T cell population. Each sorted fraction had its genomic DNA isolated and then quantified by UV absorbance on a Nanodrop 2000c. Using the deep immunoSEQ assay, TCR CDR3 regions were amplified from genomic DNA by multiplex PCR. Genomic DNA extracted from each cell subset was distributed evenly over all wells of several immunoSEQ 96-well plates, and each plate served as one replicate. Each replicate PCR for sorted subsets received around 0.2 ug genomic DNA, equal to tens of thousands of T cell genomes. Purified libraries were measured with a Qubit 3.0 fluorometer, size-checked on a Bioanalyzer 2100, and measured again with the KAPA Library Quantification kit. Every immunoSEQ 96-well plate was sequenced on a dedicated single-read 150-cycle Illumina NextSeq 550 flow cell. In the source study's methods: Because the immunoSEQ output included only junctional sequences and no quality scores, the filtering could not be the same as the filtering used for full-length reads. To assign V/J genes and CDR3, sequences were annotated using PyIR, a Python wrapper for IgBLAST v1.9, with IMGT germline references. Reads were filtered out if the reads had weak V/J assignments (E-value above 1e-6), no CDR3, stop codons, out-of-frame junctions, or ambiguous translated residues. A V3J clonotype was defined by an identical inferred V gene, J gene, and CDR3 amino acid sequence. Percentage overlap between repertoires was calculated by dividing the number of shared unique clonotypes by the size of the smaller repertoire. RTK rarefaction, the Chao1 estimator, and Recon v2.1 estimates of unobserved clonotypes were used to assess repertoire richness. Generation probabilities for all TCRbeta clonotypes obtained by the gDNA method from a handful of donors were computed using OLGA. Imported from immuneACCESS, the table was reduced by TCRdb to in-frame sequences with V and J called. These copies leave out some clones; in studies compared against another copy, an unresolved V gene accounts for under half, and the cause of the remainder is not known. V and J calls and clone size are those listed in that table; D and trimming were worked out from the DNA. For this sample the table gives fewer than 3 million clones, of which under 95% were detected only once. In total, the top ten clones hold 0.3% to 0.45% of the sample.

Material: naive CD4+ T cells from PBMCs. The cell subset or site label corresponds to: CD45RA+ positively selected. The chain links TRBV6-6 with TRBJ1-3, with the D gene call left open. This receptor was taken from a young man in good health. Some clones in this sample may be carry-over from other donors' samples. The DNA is TGTGCCAGCAGTTTTCCGACGATAGATGGAAACACCATATATTTT. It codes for CASSFPTIDGNTIYF.